A selection of T cell receptor beta chains follows, all from one sample in a study of tissue T cells after allogeneic stem cell transplantation. Assay used: immunoSEQ multiplex PCR; TCRdb lists only in-frame clones, some missing. Here the sample spans about 960 clones, just over 70% being singletons. Sequenced material: esophageal tissue, taken at autopsy. The receptors were sampled from a female patient aged 40 to 70 with steroid-refractory graft-versus-host disease after an allogeneic stem cell transplant. T cells may partly derive from the graft donor. Both conserved end residues are part of each CDR3. D genes are given only for firm matches. Part of the rows lack a size; the others show once, few, many or a class for expanded clones.

TRBJ2-6 | - | TRBV5-5 | - | CATQTGGANVLTF | TGTGCCACCCAAACGGGGGGGGCCAACGTCCTGACTTTC
TRBJ2-1 | TRBD2 | TRBV7-9 | - | CASSFSGGQSEQFF | TGTGCCAGCAGCTTTAGCGGGGGGCAGAGTGAGCAGTTCTTC
TRBJ2-6 | TRBD1 | TRBV11-2 | - | CASSSLRGPRGANVLTF | TGTGCCAGCAGCTCCCTGAGGGGGCCTCGGGGGGCCAACGTCCTGACTTTC
TRBJ2-7 | - | TRBV6-2/TRBV6-3 | - | CASSYVRLVGEQYF | TGTGCCAGCAGTTACGTTAGACTAGTTGGCGAGCAGTACTTC
TRBJ2-7 | - | TRBV4-2 | - | CASSQDLASSYEQYF | TGTGCCAGCAGCCAAGATCTAGCGAGCTCCTACGAGCAGTACTTC
TRBJ1-2 | TRBD1 | TRBV18 | - | CASSPRQGDYGYTF | TGTGCCAGCTCACCAAGACAGGGCGACTATGGCTACACCTTC
TRBJ1-5 | - | TRBV4-2 | - | CASSRGDSNQPQHF | TGTGCCAGCAGCCGGGGGGATAGCAATCAGCCCCAGCATTTT
TRBJ2-5 | - | TRBV7-9 | - | CASSLAEGNQETQYF | TGTGCCAGCAGCTTAGCGGAGGGCAACCAAGAGACCCAGTACTTC
TRBJ2-7 | - | TRBV19 | few | CASRSSQGGEQYF | TGTGCCAGTAGATCTTCCCAGGGGGGGGAGCAGTACTTC
TRBJ2-5 | - | TRBV6-6 | - | CASSSRVVETQYF | TGTGCCAGCAGTTCCAGGGTGGTAGAGACCCAGTACTTC
TRBJ2-1 | TRBD1 | TRBV24-1 | - | CATSDFTGQGGNEQFF | TGTGCCACCAGTGATTTTACGGGACAGGGCGGCAATGAGCAGTTCTTC
TRBJ1-5 | - | TRBV29-1 | - | CSVSKGNQPQHF | TGCAGCGTCTCCAAGGGCAATCAGCCCCAGCATTTT
TRBJ1-2 | - | TRBV6-5 | - | CASRRYSAGYGYTF | TGTGCCAGCAGGCGCTATTCCGCAGGATATGGCTACACCTTC
TRBJ2-1 | - | TRBV28 | - | CASRRLVSEQFF | TGTGCCAGCAGAAGACTAGTTAGCGAGCAGTTCTTC
TRBJ2-1 | TRBD2 | TRBV7-9 | - | CASSPTEAGGPFNEQFF | TGTGCCAGCAGCCCCACCGAAGCGGGAGGGCCGTTTAATGAGCAGTTCTTC
TRBJ1-2 | - | TRBV7-9 | - | CASSLRTAYGYTF | TGTGCCAGCAGCCTACGGACAGCCTATGGCTACACCTTC
TRBJ1-6 | TRBD1 | TRBV25-1 | - | CASRTGSNNSPLHF | TGTGCCAGTCGGACAGGGTCGAATAATTCACCCCTCCACTTT
TRBJ1-5 | - | TRBV2 | - | CASSFEQGYNQPQHF | TGTGCCAGCTCTTTCGAACAGGGATACAATCAGCCCCAGCATTTT
TRBJ1-4 | - | TRBV2 | few | CASSEDSRPPREKLFF | TGTGCCAGCAGTGAAGACTCGAGGCCCCCTAGGGAAAAACTGTTTTTT
TRBJ2-1 | - | TRBV19 | - | CASSILGGAEQFF | TGTGCCAGTAGTATATTAGGGGGGGCTGAGCAGTTCTTC
TRBJ2-4 | TRBD1 | TRBV5-1 | once | CASSSRSWDRVGNIQYF | TGCGCCAGCAGCTCCCGAAGTTGGGACAGGGTGGGGAACATTCAGTACTTC
TRBJ2-2 | - | TRBV21-1 | - | CASSKNGGTSGNTGELFF | TGTGCCAGCAGCAAAAACGGCGGGACTAGCGGGAACACCGGGGAGCTGTTTTTT
TRBJ2-7 | TRBD2 | TRBV13 | once | CASSLASGHYEQYF | TGTGCCAGCAGCTTGGCTAGCGGGCACTACGAGCAGTACTTC
TRBJ2-2 | - | TRBV5-1 | - | CASSLYRVDGELFF | TGCGCCAGCAGCTTGTACAGGGTGGACGGGGAGCTGTTTTTT
TRBJ2-5 | TRBD2 | TRBV10-2 | - | CASRTSGKETQYF | TGCGCCAGCAGAACTAGCGGGAAAGAGACCCAGTACTTC
TRBJ2-5 | - | TRBV21-1 | - | CASSKGGSQETQYF | TGTGCCAGCAGCAAAGGAGGCAGCCAAGAGACCCAGTACTTC
TRBJ2-5 | - | TRBV24-1 | - | CATSRGGNKNGTQYF | TGTGCCACCAGTCGTGGAGGAAATAAGAATGGGACCCAGTACTTC